Described below is a single T cell receptor beta chain sequence and its context. This sample is drawn from a study of T cell changes during pregnancy in multiple sclerosis. Sequenced by immunoSEQ multiplex PCR; TCRdb stores in-frame clones only, minus some. The profile shows tens of thousands of clones, 70% to 90% of them singletons. The starting material was CD8+ T cells from peripheral blood mononuclear cells, obtained in the third trimester of pregnancy. The receptor comes from a female donor with multiple sclerosis, enrolled in a pregnancy study.

CDR3 sequence (DNA): TGTGCCAGCAGTTACGTGGACACGCGCTCTGGAAACACCATATATTTT. Protein: CASSYVDTRSGNTIYF. The chain joins TRBV6-5 to TRBJ1-3; perhaps TRBD1 as D (5 bases). Germline CDR1 reads MNHEY; CDR2 reads SVGAGI. The V and J ends lost 2 bases and 0 bases respectively, with 11 bases between them. The CDR3 covers 16 residues.